Listed here is a single TCR beta chain. TCRdb keeps only in-frame clones here, not all; method: immunoSEQ multiplex PCR. In the table there are some 14,000 clones, roughly 83% of which are singletons. The sample belongs to a study of blood T cell repertoires in COVID-19. Germline values: CDR1 LNHDA, CDR2 SQIVND (reference sequence). V was clipped by 1 base and J by 1 base, with 7 bases between them. The CDR3 contains 14 residues. The chain links TRBV19 to TRBJ2-5; D not resolved. Sequenced sample: peripheral blood. The sequence was collected from a man aged 40-49 years with active or convalescent COVID-19. The CDR3 protein is CASSIGASQETQYF. In DNA, the CDR3 is TGTGCCAGTAGTATAGGGGCCAGCCAAGAGACCCAGTACTTC.